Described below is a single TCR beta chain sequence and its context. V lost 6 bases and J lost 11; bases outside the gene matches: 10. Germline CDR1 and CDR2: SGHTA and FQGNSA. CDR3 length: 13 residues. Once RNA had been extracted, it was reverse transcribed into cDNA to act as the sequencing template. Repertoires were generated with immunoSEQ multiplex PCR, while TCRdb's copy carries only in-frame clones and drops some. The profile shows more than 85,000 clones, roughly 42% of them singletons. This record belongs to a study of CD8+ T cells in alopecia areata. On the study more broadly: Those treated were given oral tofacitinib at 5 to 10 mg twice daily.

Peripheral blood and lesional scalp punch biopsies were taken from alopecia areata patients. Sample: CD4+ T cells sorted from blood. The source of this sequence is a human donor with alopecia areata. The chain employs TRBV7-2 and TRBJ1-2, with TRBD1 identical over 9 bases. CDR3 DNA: TGTGCCAGCAGTCACCGGGACAGGGTTTGGTACACCTTC. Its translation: CASSHRDRVWYTF.